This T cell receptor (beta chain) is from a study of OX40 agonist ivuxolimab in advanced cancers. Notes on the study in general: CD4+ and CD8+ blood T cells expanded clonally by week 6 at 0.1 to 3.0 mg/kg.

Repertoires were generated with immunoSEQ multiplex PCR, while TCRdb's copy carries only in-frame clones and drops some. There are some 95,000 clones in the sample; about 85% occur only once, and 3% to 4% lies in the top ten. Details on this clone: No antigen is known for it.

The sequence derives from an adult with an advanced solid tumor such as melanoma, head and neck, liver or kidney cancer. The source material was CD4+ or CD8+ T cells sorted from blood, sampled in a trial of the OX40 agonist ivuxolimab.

The CDR3 loop reads CASGSFRVQADTQYF. The CDR3 region has the DNA TGTGCTAGTGGTTCCTTTAGGGTGCAAGCAGATACGCAGTATTTT. The V and J genes are TRBV12-5 and TRBJ2-3; D uncertain. Per germline, CDR1 LGHNT and CDR2 FRNRAP. The CDR3 runs 15 residues. Trimming removed 4 bases at V and 4 bases at J, with 15 bases between. Full variable domain (rest looked up from reference TRBV12-5 and TRBJ2-3): DARVTQTPRHKVTEMGQEVTMRCQPILGHNTVFWYRQTMMQGLELLAYFRNRAPLDDSGMPKDRFSAEMPDATLATLKIQPSEPRDSAVYFCASGSFRVQADTQYFGPGTRLTVL.